The 17 T cell receptor beta chains listed next were all sequenced from one sample in a study of blood T cell repertoires in COVID-19 (dated by TCRdb to 2018 to 2021). Library method: the immunoSEQ multiplex PCR assay. Sourced from immuneACCESS, this table was stored by TCRdb with only in-frame sequences that have V and J called. A share of the clones is absent; for the studies checked, an unresolved V gene accounts for under half, and the remainder has no known explanation. A total of around 150,000 clones appear in this sample, roughly 91% of them only once. Of the sample, approximately 2% falls within the top ten clones. Specimen: peripheral blood. The receptors originated from a man younger than 35 with acute or convalescent COVID-19.

The chain recombines TRBV19 with TRBJ1-4; a possible D gene is TRBD1 (6 bases). Trimming took 10 bases from V and 3 from J, leaving 15 bases between them. The CDR3 is 14 amino acids. Germline assignment: CDR1 LNHDA and CDR2 SQIVND (reference sequence). Here the CDR3 reads CATQKGGPNEKLFF. The CDR3 nucleotides are TGTGCCACGCAAAAGGGGGGGCCTAATGAAAAACTGTTTTTT.

The genes are TRBV11-2 and TRBJ2-7, with D possibly TRBD2 on 6 matching bases. V dropped 5 bases and J dropped 2 bases, with 22 bases sitting between them. CDR3 length equals 17 residues. Germline assignment: CDR1 SGHAT and CDR2 FQNNGV. The CDR3 coding sequence is TGTGCCAGCAGCCGCGCTGCGGGGACCGACTACCCCTACGAGCAGTACTTC. This gives the protein CASSRAAGTDYPYEQYF.

The table lists this clone with a count of one. This chain's CDR3 is CASSQVQGAGEQYF. The DNA for the CDR3 is TGTGCCAGCAGCCAAGTGCAGGGGGCAGGGGAGCAGTACTTC. The chain has TRBV14 and TRBJ2-7; 8 bases are shared with TRBD1. The V gene's germline CDR1 is SGHDN and CDR2 FVKESK. CDR3 length: 14 amino acids. V lost 1 base, J lost 7 bases, and 6 bases stayed unmatched. Full variable domain (remainder filled in from reference TRBV14 and TRBJ2-7): EAGVTQFPSHSVIEKGQTVTLRCDPISGHDNLYWYRRVMGKEIKFLLHFVKESKQDESGMPNNRFLAERTGGTYSTLKVQPAELEDSGVYFCASSQVQGAGEQYFGPGTRLTVT.

The chain recombines TRBV24-1 with TRBJ2-7; TRBD1 agrees at 9 bases. Germline-derived CDR1 and CDR2 are KGHDR and SFDVKD. The CDR3 is 15 amino acids. J was trimmed by 1 base and V by 2 bases; bases with no gene match: 2. CDR3 DNA sequence: TGTGCCACCAGTGATTCCGGGACAGGGTCCTACGAGCAGTACTTC. Translation gives CATSDSGTGSYEQYF.

The chain uses TRBV23-1 and TRBJ1-5; a weak D match, TRBD1 (6 bases). TRBV23-1 carries the ORF label, with uncertain function. V was cut by 1 base and J by 7 bases, with 17 bases left in between. This CDR3 is built from 16 residues. This CDR3 reads CASSQFRQGLCQPQHF. The CDR3 DNA reads as TGCGCCAGCAGTCAATTTCGGCAGGGGTTATGCCAGCCCCAGCATTTT.

This chain links TRBV5-1 with TRBJ2-2, with D perhaps TRBD1 (5 bases). Germline CDR1 reads SGHRS; CDR2 reads YFSETQ. V gave up 2 bases and J gave up 0 bases, with 8 bases separating them. There are 15 residues in the CDR3. The CDR3 spells CASSLGVTNTGELFF. Written as DNA, the CDR3 is TGCGCCAGCAGCTTAGGGGTCACGAACACCGGGGAGCTGTTTTTT.

This clone was detected only once. The chain combines TRBV5-1 with TRBJ1-4, with TRBD1 identical over 7 bases. V was clipped by 4 bases and J by 0 bases; unmatched bases: 12. Germline V CDR1 and CDR2: SGHRS, YFSETQ. The CDR3 totals 18 residues. The CDR3 loop is CASSLLGDSRATNEKLFF. For the CDR3, the DNA is TGCGCCAGCAGCCTTCTTGGGGACAGTCGGGCAACTAATGAAAAACTGTTTTTT.

The rearrangement links TRBV6-2 or TRBV6-3 to TRBJ2-5; TRBD2 agrees at 9 bases. This CDR3 spans 17 amino acids. V trimming: 6 bases; J trimming: 7 bases; junction bases outside the gene matches: 18. Germline V gene lookup returns CDR1 MNHEY and CDR2 SVGEGT. Here the CDR3 DNA reads TGTGCCAGCAGCCCCTTGACCGGGACTAGCAGCCTAAGGACCCAGTACTTC. Amino acid sequence: CASSPLTGTSSLRTQYF.

V usage is TRBV7-9 and J usage is TRBJ2-1; D possibly corresponds to TRBD2 (5 bases). V was shortened by 2 bases and J by 5 bases, with 16 bases between the two germline ends. The CDR3 loop spans 16 amino acids. The V gene's germline CDR1 is SEHNR and CDR2 FQNEAQ (reference sequence). CDR3: CASSLWASTVNNEQFF. CDR3 sequence (DNA): TGTGCCAGCAGCTTATGGGCTAGCACCGTAAACAATGAGCAGTTCTTC.

This clone turned up a few times. The rearrangement uses TRBV19 and TRBJ2-6; D perhaps matches TRBD2 (6 bases). CDR3 size: 16 residues. V was clipped by 5 bases and J by 0 bases, with 11 bases between them. Germline-derived CDR1 and CDR2 are LNHDA and SQIVND (reference sequence). The CDR3 nucleotides are TGTGCCAGTAGTCTCGATAGCGGCTCTGGGGCCAACGTCCTGACTTTC. Its protein is CASSLDSGSGANVLTF.

The J gene is TRBJ2-1, the V gene TRBV9, with D perhaps matching TRBD2 (7 bases). CDR1 and CDR2 from the germline V gene are SGDLS and YYNGEE. Trimming took off 4 bases at V and 10 bases at J, with 18 bases between the two ends. The CDR3 runs to 14 residues. CDR3 sequence (DNA): TGTGCCAGCAGCCTGGCAATCTGGGGGGGCGAGCAGTTCTTC. Its translation: CASSLAIWGGEQFF.

V and J are TRBV2 and TRBJ1-6; 9 positions match TRBD1. This CDR3 has 17 amino acids. From germline, CDR1 is SNHLY and CDR2 FYNNEI. V dropped 4 bases and J dropped 7; count of bases not matched to a gene: 11. The CDR3 spells CASSVPGTGIINSPLHF. The CDR3 coding sequence is TGTGCCAGCAGTGTCCCCGGGACAGGGATAATCAATTCACCCCTCCACTTT. Based on the CDR3 plus reference TRBV2 and TRBJ1-6, the full variable domain is EPEVTQTPSHQVTQMGQEVILRCVPISNHLYFYWYRQILGQKVEFLVSFYNNEISEKSEIFDDQFSVERPDGSNFTLKIRSTKLEDSAMYFCASSVPGTGIINSPLHFGNGTRLTVT.

The sample holds one count of this clone. The rearrangement links TRBV30 to TRBJ2-2, with TRBD1 matching over 7 bases. Per the germline V gene, CDR1 is GTSNPN and CDR2 is SVGIG (reference sequence). V lost 1 base to trimming and J lost 1 base; unmatched junction nucleotides: 3. This CDR3 contains 15 residues. The CDR3 DNA sequence: TGTGCCTGGAGTGAGGGACAGATGAACACCGGGGAGCTGTTTTTT. Its translation: CAWSEGQMNTGELFF.

The chain employs TRBV30 and TRBJ1-1, with TRBD1 matching over 8 bases. V was pared by 1 base and J by 1 base, with 11 bases of the junction left unmatched. CDR3 size: 17 residues. Germline V CDR1 and CDR2: GTSNPN, SVGIG (reference sequence). The CDR3 bases are TGTGCCTGGAGTGGGGGGACAGGCCGTGCCTCGAACACTGAAGCTTTCTTT. Amino acid sequence: CAWSGGTGRASNTEAFF.

The rearrangement uses TRBV6-5 and TRBJ1-3, with D unclear. CDR3 length equals 15 residues. CDR1 and CDR2 (germline): MNHEY, SVGAGI. With 10 bases removed from V and 0 bases from J, the gap between germline ends came to 16 bases. CDR3: CATGPYRISGNTIYF. The CDR3 DNA is TGTGCCACAGGCCCTTATAGAATCTCTGGAAACACCATATATTTT.

This clone was seen more than once but under ten times. Other DNA sequences of this sample code for an identical CDR3. The rearrangement joins TRBV5-1 to TRBJ2-3; 9 bases match TRBD1. The CDR3 is made up of 15 amino acids. Germline V gene lookup returns CDR1 SGHRS and CDR2 YFSETQ. J lost 2 bases, V lost 4 bases, and 5 bases had no gene match. Here the CDR3 DNA reads TGCGCCAGCAGCAAGGGACAGGGATACACAGATACGCAGTATTTT. Translating gives CASSKGQGYTDTQYF.

This sequence joins TRBV6-1 and TRBJ2-2, with TRBD2 as a possible D gene (5 bases). Germline-derived CDR1 and CDR2 are MNHNS and SASEGT. The V gene lost 0 bases and the J gene lost 3 bases, with 8 bases spanning the gap. The CDR3 is 15 amino acids. CDR3 sequence: CASSEAPGDTGELFF. For the CDR3, the DNA is TGTGCCAGCAGTGAAGCGCCCGGGGACACCGGGGAGCTGTTTTTT.